One and the same sample provided the 30 T cell receptor beta chains below, sequenced in a study of T cells in women clearing cervical HPV infection. TCRdb's copy holds only in-frame clones and misses some; the assay was immunoSEQ multiplex PCR. Its clone listing holds some 23,000 clones. The sequenced sample consisted of blood buffy coat. Receptors were obtained from a woman aged 18-69 years with a cervical HPV16 infection that either progressed to CIN3+ or cleared (not recorded which).

On this clone: The CDR3 extends 3 residues past the end of the read, so its final part is completed from the germline J gene. The V call is TRBV20-1, the J call TRBJ1-6; possibly TRBD1 for D (5 bases). The germline V gene has CDR1 DFQATT and CDR2 SNEGSKA (reference sequence). The CDR3 loop spans 17 amino acids. Trimming pared 2 bases from V and 11 bases from J, leaving 25 bases between. The CDR3 DNA, read in part, is TGCAGTGCTAGACCCCCACCACAGGCTCTCGGGAATCCACCC. This translates into CSARPPPQALGNPP. The full CDR3 reads CSARPPPQALGNPPLHF.

CDR3 bases read: TGCAGCGTTGAAGATGAGGGGGTATTCACCCAAGAGACC. Amino acid sequence: CSVEDEGVFTQET. The CDR3 reads in full as CSVEDEGVFTQETQYF. The V gene is TRBV29-1, the J gene TRBJ2-5; D is perhaps TRBD1 (6 bases). With the read ending 3 residues before the CDR3 end, the germline J gene is used to fill in that end. CDR3 length equals 16 residues. V was pared by 0 bases and J by 1 base, with 15 bases between. Germline V gives CDR1 SQVTM, CDR2 ANQGSEA.

Regarding this clone: The read ends 3 residues before the CDR3 terminus; that terminus is restored from the germline J gene. This chain joins TRBV20-1 and TRBJ2-7; 10 nucleotides line up with TRBD2. V lost 0 bases, J lost 6 bases, and 8 bases stayed unmatched. The germline CDR1 and CDR2 sequences are DFQATT and SNEGSKA (reference sequence). The CDR3 extends over 15 amino acids. CDR3 region: CSARDLVIAGGEQYF. The sequenced CDR3 bases are TGCAGTGCTAGAGATCTGGTAATAGCGGGAGGCGAG.

To note about this clone: The read ends 3 residues early relative to the CDR3; the germline J gene fills the gap. The V and J genes are TRBV7-6 and TRBJ1-6; 7 nucleotides line up with TRBD1. Looked up from germline, CDR1 is SGHVS and CDR2 is FNYEAQ. Losses at the gene ends were 3 bases for V and 7 bases for J; bases not matched to a gene: 3. This CDR3 has 14 residues. The CDR3 DNA, read in part, is TGTGCCAGCAGCTTGGACAGGCCGAATTCACCC. The encoded protein is CASSLDRPNSP. The full CDR3 protein reads CASSLDRPNSPLHF. The entire variable domain, with the rest obtained from reference TRBV7-6 and TRBJ1-6, is as follows: GAGVSQSPRYKVTKRGQDVALRCDPISGHVSLYWYRQALGQGPEFLTYFNYEAQQDKSGLPNDRFSAERPEGSISTLTIQRTEQRDSAMYRCASSLDRPNSPLHFGNGTRLTVT.

As to this clone: The read halts 3 residues ahead of the CDR3 end, with the missing end drawn from the germline J gene. This chain uses TRBV13 with TRBJ2-1; possibly TRBD2 for D (6 bases). Trimming removed 4 bases from V and 7 bases from J, with 20 bases in between. Per germline, CDR1 PRHDT and CDR2 FYEKMQ (reference sequence). The CDR3 extends over 16 amino acids. The CDR3 sequence: CASSSSIMRGPNEQFF. CDR3 DNA (partial): TGTGCCAGCAGCTCCTCTATTATGCGGGGACCAAATGAG.

On this clone: Mismatch with germline at one junction end may stem from a read error. The CDR3 is cut off 3 residues early in the read; its end comes from the germline J gene. The V gene is TRBV7-7, the J gene TRBJ2-5; 8 bases line up with TRBD1. Germline CDR1 and CDR2: SSHAT and FNYEAQ (reference sequence). The CDR3 has 15 amino acids. The sequenced part of the CDR3 DNA is TGTGCTAGCAGCAAACAGGGGGGTGGTCAAGAGACC. It encodes CASSKQGGGQET. The CDR3 in its entirety is CASSKQGGGQETQYF.

As to this clone: The missing CDR3 end, 3 residues past where the read stops, is filled in from the germline J gene. This chain uses TRBV2 with TRBJ1-2; maybe TRBD1 (6 bases). The CDR3 sequence is 13 residues long. Germline-derived CDR1 and CDR2 are SNHLY and FYNNEI. CDR3 DNA (partial): TGTGCCAGCACCCTAAGGGGGTACAACGAC. Residues: CASTLRGYND. In full, the CDR3 reads CASTLRGYNDYTF.

Notes on this clone: Read sequence stops 3 residues before the CDR3 end, and the germline J gene provides the missing end. The chain carries TRBV5-8 and TRBJ1-3; D unresolved. Germline loops: CDR1 SGHTS, CDR2 YDEGEE. This CDR3 spans 14 amino acids. V gave up 2 bases and J gave up 0 bases, with 6 bases separating them. The chain's CDR3 is CASSLAGSGNTIYF. The CDR3 DNA, read in part, is TGTGCCAGCAGCTTAGCAGGCTCTGGAAACACC.

In regard to this clone: Read sequence stops 3 residues before the CDR3 end, and the germline J gene provides the missing end. The chain employs TRBV11-1 and TRBJ2-1, with 8 bases identical to TRBD2. Germline V gives CDR1 SGHAT, CDR2 FQDESV (reference sequence). Trimming took 1 base from V and 9 from J; bases not matched to a gene: 8. This CDR3 region has 15 residues. CDR3 in amino acids: CASSLEGGSGGEQFF. The DNA read from the CDR3 is TGTGCCAGCAGCTTAGAGGGCGGGAGCGGGGGTGAG.

In regard to this clone: The read comes to an end 3 residues before the CDR3 does, leaving the germline J gene to fill in the end. The chain is built from TRBV5-6 and TRBJ2-1, with TRBD2 matching over 9 bases. CDR1 and CDR2 (germline): SGHDT, YYEEEE. The junction had 3 bases not matched to a gene; V was cut back by 1 base and J by 4 bases. This CDR3 has 15 residues. The covered CDR3 bases are TGTGCCAGCAGCTTGACTAGCGGGCTTTACAATGAG. This codes for CASSLTSGLYNE. The entire CDR3 reads CASSLTSGLYNEQFF.

About this clone itself: With the read ending 3 residues before the CDR3 end, the germline J gene is used to fill in that end. The V call is TRBV19, the J call TRBJ2-7, with unresolved D. Germline loops: CDR1 LNHDA, CDR2 SQIVND (reference sequence). Trimming pared 4 bases from V and 2 bases from J, leaving 3 bases between. The CDR3 runs 11 residues. CDR3 sequence: CASSNTYEQYF. The DNA read from the CDR3 is TGTGCCAGTAGTAACACCTACGAG.

Details on this clone: The DNA ends 3 residues before the CDR3 does, and the rest of the CDR3 is filled in from the germline J gene. The chain recombines TRBV6-1 with TRBJ2-3; no reliable D call. Germline V gene lookup returns CDR1 MNHNS and CDR2 SASEGT. This CDR3 is built from 16 residues. Between the trimmed V and J ends, which lost 0 bases and 1 base, there was a span of 11 bases. The part of the CDR3 DNA that was read is TGTGCCAGCAGTGAAGCTGGGCAGAGAGGCACAGATACG. This encodes CASSEAGQRGTDT. The whole CDR3 sequence is CASSEAGQRGTDTQYF.

In the case of this clone: Coverage ceases 3 residues before the CDR3 finishes, and the germline J gene fills in the end. The chain combines TRBV20-1 with TRBJ1-2, with TRBD1 identical over 9 bases. V was pared by 0 bases and J by 4 bases, with 15 bases of the junction left unmatched. The CDR3 sequence is 18 residues long. Germline CDR1 reads DFQATT; CDR2 reads SNEGSKA (reference sequence). The covered CDR3 bases are TGCAGTGCTAGAGATCCGGCCCGGGACAGGGTCCTGGGCTATGGC. Protein product: CSARDPARDRVLGYG. The full CDR3 protein is CSARDPARDRVLGYGYTF.

A word on this clone: The read halts 3 residues ahead of the CDR3 end, with the missing end drawn from the germline J gene. The chain carries TRBV2 and TRBJ2-4, with TRBD1 matching over 9 bases. CDR1 is SNHLY and CDR2 is FYNNEI in the germline V gene. This CDR3 is 15 amino acids long. CDR3 residues: CASSDTGTGPYDQYF. The CDR3 DNA, read in part, is TGTGCCAGCAGTGACACCGGGACAGGGCCTTACGAT.

The CDR3 DNA, read in part, is TGCAGTGCTAGTGGGGGGGCAGGACAGCCC. Translated: CSASGGAGQP. In full, the CDR3 is CSASGGAGQPQHF. The rearrangement uses TRBV20-1 and TRBJ1-5; a possible D gene is TRBD1 (6 bases). The read finishes 3 residues shy of the CDR3 end, and the germline J gene is used to complete it. V was pared by 3 bases and J by 7 bases, with 13 bases between. The CDR3 runs 13 residues. CDR1 and CDR2 from the germline V gene are DFQATT and SNEGSKA (reference sequence).

A word on this clone: The CDR3 end falls 3 residues outside the read, so it is completed with the germline J gene. V gene TRBV7-7 combines with J gene TRBJ1-5; D remains unclear. The CDR3 has 13 residues. Germline V CDR1 and CDR2: SSHAT, FNYEAQ (reference sequence). Trimming removed 0 bases at V and 5 bases at J, with 5 bases between. Incomplete CDR3 DNA: TGTGCCAGCAGCTTAGCGGCCGATCAGCCC. Its protein product is CASSLAADQP. The full CDR3 is CASSLAADQPQHF.

Comment on this clone: The CDR3 end is not reached by the read, which stops 3 residues before it; the germline J gene fills it in. The chain is built from TRBV2 and TRBJ1-1; 7 bases align to TRBD1. The CDR3 is made up of 12 amino acids. Per the germline V gene, CDR1 is SNHLY and CDR2 is FYNNEI. The CDR3 DNA, read in part, is TGTGCCAGCAGTGCCACAGGGGCCGGA. It is translated as CASSATGAG. From start to end, the CDR3 is CASSATGAGAFF.

Comments on this clone: The read terminates 3 residues before the CDR3 end, so the remaining end is supplied by the germline J gene. This chain links TRBV20-1 with TRBJ1-1; tentative D call: TRBD1 (6 bases). CDR3 length equals 13 residues. The germline V gene has CDR1 DFQATT and CDR2 SNEGSKA (reference sequence). V was shortened by 6 bases and J by 3 bases, with 14 bases between the two germline ends. CDR3 sequence reads: CSATTGSYTEAFF. CDR3 bases read: TGCAGTGCCACAACAGGGTCTTACACTGAA.

About this clone: Read sequence stops 3 residues before the CDR3 end, and the germline J gene provides the missing end. The rearrangement links TRBV20-1 to TRBJ2-1; 9 nucleotides agree with TRBD2. The CDR3 totals 15 residues. CDR1 DFQATT and CDR2 SNEGSKA come from the germline V gene (reference sequence). V was pared by 3 bases and J by 9 bases, with 12 bases of the junction left unmatched. The covered CDR3 bases are TGCAGTGCTAGGGGGGCGACTAGCGGAGCGGGTGAG. This encodes CSARGATSGAGE. The whole CDR3 protein is CSARGATSGAGEQFF.

As regards this clone: The DNA ends 3 residues before the CDR3 does, and the rest of the CDR3 is filled in from the germline J gene. The chain is built from TRBV7-3 and TRBJ2-7, with 7 nucleotides matching TRBD1. This CDR3 comprises 15 residues. CDR1 is SGHTA and CDR2 is FQGTGA in the germline V gene. Unmatched junction bases numbered 6, after V lost 3 bases and J lost 1 base. The part of the CDR3 DNA that was read is TGTGCCAGCAGCTTGGTGGCAGGGGGTTCCTACGAG. Protein product: CASSLVAGGSYE. The full CDR3 reads CASSLVAGGSYEQYF.

On this clone: The read terminates 3 residues before the CDR3 end, so the remaining end is supplied by the germline J gene. The rearrangement links TRBV7-9 to TRBJ2-4; D is perhaps TRBD2 (6 bases). Germline CDR1 and CDR2: SEHNR and FQNEAQ (reference sequence). The CDR3 extends over 15 amino acids. The CDR3 DNA, read in part, is TGTGCCAGCAGCTTAGTTTCCCCAGGGAGGTATGGT. It translates to CASSLVSPGRYG. The entire CDR3 sequence reads CASSLVSPGRYGQYF.

Note on this clone: The read terminates 3 residues before the CDR3 end, so the remaining end is supplied by the germline J gene. The chain links TRBV7-6 to TRBJ1-1; D perhaps matches TRBD1 (5 bases). Germline CDR1 reads SGHVS; CDR2 reads FNYEAQ. The CDR3 is 13 amino acids. V lost 4 bases, J lost 1 base, and 7 bases lay in between. CDR3 bases read: TGTGCCAGCAGCTCCCAGGGGAACACTGAA. Translation gives CASSSQGNTE. The CDR3 as a whole reads CASSSQGNTEAFF.

Regarding this clone: The read gets to within 3 residues of the CDR3 end, and the germline J gene fills in the rest. The V call is TRBV7-3, the J call TRBJ2-2; no reliable D call. The CDR3 length is 15 residues. With 5 bases removed from V and 7 bases from J, the gap between germline ends came to 17 bases. Germline V CDR1 and CDR2: SGHTA, FQGTGA. The CDR3 spells CASSPRNPLNGELFF. The sequenced part of the CDR3 DNA is TGTGCCAGCAGCCCGCGAAATCCTCTAAACGGGGAG.

CDR3 in amino acids: CASSGVGETQYF. CDR3 bases read: TGTGCCAGCAGTGGGGTCGGGGAGACG. This chain connects TRBV6-2 or TRBV6-3 to TRBJ2-3; a possible D gene is TRBD2 (5 bases). The observed sequence ends 3 residues before the CDR3 terminus, with the missing tail filled in from the germline J gene. Germline assignment: CDR1 MNHEY and CDR2 SVGEGT. The CDR3 has 12 amino acids.

A remark on this clone: The read ends 3 residues early relative to the CDR3; the germline J gene fills the gap. The rearrangement joins TRBV7-9 to TRBJ2-3, with D maybe TRBD1 (5 bases). Trimming took 3 bases from V and 3 from J, leaving 13 bases between them. Germline CDR1 SEHNR, CDR2 FQNEAQ (reference sequence). CDR3 length: 15 amino acids. CDR3 bases read: TGTGCCAGCAGCTTTAACAGGTTCGGGACAGATACG. The encoded protein is CASSFNRFGTDT. The full CDR3 reads CASSFNRFGTDTQYF.

As regards this clone: The DNA ends 3 residues before the CDR3 does, and the rest of the CDR3 is filled in from the germline J gene. The chain carries TRBV10-2 and TRBJ2-1, with no clear D. From germline, CDR1 is WSHSY and CDR2 SAAADI. This CDR3 is built from 12 residues. Trimming took 2 bases from V and 8 from J, leaving 7 bases between them. The CDR3 sequence is CASSERADEQFF. The DNA read from the CDR3 is TGCGCCAGCAGTGAGCGTGCAGATGAG.

To note about this clone: With the read ending 3 residues before the CDR3 end, the germline J gene is used to fill in that end. Different DNA sequences within this sample yield the same CDR3. This chain links TRBV18 with TRBJ1-3; D is possibly TRBD1 (6 bases). V was pared by 3 bases and J by 3 bases, with 15 bases between. The CDR3 consists of 16 residues. Looked up from germline, CDR1 is KGHSH and CDR2 is LQKENI. This CDR3 is CASSPGIPGDGNTIYF. The sequenced CDR3 bases are TGTGCCAGCTCACCGGGGATCCCAGGGGATGGAAACACC.

Notes on this clone: The DNA ends 3 residues before the CDR3 does, and the rest of the CDR3 is filled in from the germline J gene. The V gene is TRBV30, the J gene TRBJ2-2; 7 bases match TRBD1. CDR1 and CDR2 from the germline V gene are GTSNPN and SVGIG (reference sequence). The CDR3 totals 12 residues. CDR3 DNA, as far as it was read: TGTGCCTGGAGTGGAACGGGACAGCCG. This gives the protein CAWSGTGQP. The full CDR3 is CAWSGTGQPLFF.

Of note for this clone: The DNA ends 3 residues before the CDR3 does, and the rest of the CDR3 is filled in from the germline J gene. The V call is TRBV2, the J call TRBJ2-5, with 8 bases lining up with TRBD1. The CDR3 loop spans 13 amino acids. Germline trimming cut 6 bases from V and 6 bases from J; bases unmatched to any gene: 6. The V gene's germline CDR1 is SNHLY and CDR2 FYNNEI. This CDR3 is CASSRTGTKTQYF. The sequenced CDR3 bases are TGTGCCAGCAGCAGGACAGGGACGAAGACC.

Incomplete CDR3 DNA: TGCGCCAGCAGCTTGGGACAGGGCCCTAATCAGCCC. Its protein is CASSLGQGPNQP. The complete CDR3 protein is CASSLGQGPNQPQHF. The chain uses TRBV5-1 and TRBJ1-5; 7 bases are shared with TRBD1. The read falls 3 residues short of the CDR3 end, and the missing part is taken from the germline J gene. This CDR3 is built from 15 residues. Germline V gene lookup returns CDR1 SGHRS and CDR2 YFSETQ. V dropped 0 bases and J dropped 4; count of bases not matched to a gene: 4.